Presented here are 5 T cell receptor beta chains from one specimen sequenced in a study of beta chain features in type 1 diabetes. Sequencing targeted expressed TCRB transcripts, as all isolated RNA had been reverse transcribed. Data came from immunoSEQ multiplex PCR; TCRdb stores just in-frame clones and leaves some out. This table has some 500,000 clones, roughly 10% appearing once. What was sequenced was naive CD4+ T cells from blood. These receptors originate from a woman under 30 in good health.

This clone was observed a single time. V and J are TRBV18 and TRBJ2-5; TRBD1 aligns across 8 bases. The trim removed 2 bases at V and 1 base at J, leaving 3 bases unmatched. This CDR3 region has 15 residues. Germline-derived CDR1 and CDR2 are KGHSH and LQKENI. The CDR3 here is CASSPTGGIQETQYF. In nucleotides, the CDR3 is TGTGCCAGCTCACCAACAGGGGGAATCCAAGAGACCCAGTACTTC.

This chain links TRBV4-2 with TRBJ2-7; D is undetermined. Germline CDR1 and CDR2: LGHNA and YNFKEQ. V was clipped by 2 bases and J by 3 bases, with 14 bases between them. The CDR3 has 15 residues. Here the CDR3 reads CASSQSTHSIYEQYF. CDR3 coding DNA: TGTGCCAGCAGCCAAAGCACCCACAGTATCTACGAGCAGTACTTC.

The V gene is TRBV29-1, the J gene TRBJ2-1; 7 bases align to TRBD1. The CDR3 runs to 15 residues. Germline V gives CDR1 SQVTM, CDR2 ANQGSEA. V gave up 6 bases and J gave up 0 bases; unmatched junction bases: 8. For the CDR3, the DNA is TGCAGCGTAGGCGGACAGGCGAGCTCCTACAATGAGCAGTTCTTC. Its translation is CSVGGQASSYNEQFF.

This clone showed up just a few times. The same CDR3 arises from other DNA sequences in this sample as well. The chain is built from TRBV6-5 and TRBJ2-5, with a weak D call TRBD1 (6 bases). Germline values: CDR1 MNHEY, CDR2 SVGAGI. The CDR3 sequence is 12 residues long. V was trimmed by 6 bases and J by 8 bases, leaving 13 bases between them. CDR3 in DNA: TGTGCCAGCAGAACAGGGTCTGAAACCCAGTACTTC. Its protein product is CASRTGSETQYF.

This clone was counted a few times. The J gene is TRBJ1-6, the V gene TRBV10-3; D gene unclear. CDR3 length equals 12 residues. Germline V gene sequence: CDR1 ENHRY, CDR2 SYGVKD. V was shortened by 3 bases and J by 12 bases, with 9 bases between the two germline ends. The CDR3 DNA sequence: TGTGCCATCAGTGACCAATACCTACCCCTCCACTTT. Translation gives CAISDQYLPLHF.